This TCR beta chain was retrieved from a study of T cell responses to AZD1222 COVID-19 vaccine. Repertoires were generated with immunoSEQ multiplex PCR, while TCRdb's copy carries only in-frame clones and drops some. The sample carries 90,000 to 120,000 clones, roughly 90% recorded once. V was clipped by 6 bases and J by 0 bases, with 9 bases between them. The CDR3 sequence is 15 residues long. Germline V gene lookup returns CDR1 MNHEY and CDR2 SVGAGI. Comments on this clone: What it recognizes is unknown.

Notes on the study in general: Only a handful of AZD1222 recipients, more than five in all, had baseline seropositivity. The reported proportion of spike-specific TCRs targeting unmutated variant regions was nearly half. Vaccine-associated CD4 TCRs ranged over spike, dominating at 160-218 and 743-854. Spike-specific TCR repertoires showed rising breadth and depth after two AZD1222 doses.

The chain carries TRBV6-5 and TRBJ2-6; no clear D gene. Sequenced here: peripheral blood, sampled on day 0 of AZD1222 vaccination. This sequence was found in an adult in good health. DNA for the CDR3: TGTGCCAGCAGCCCCCCCCACTCTGGGGCCAACGTCCTGACTTTC. It encodes CASSPPHSGANVLTF.